This section outlines one T cell receptor (beta chain) sequence together with its context. Its antigen is undetermined. A read error may explain this, as a much larger clone is one base away. This CDR3 region has 14 residues. The ends were cut back, 1 base at V and 3 bases at J, with 10 bases in the middle. Germline loops: CDR1 SGHDN, CDR2 FVKESK. The data stem from a study of tumor and adjacent non-tumor tissue in lung cancer. The wider study: Patients were aged roughly 30 to 76, 10 men and 5 women, stage I to III.

TCRbeta libraries were built with three rounds of nested PCR, modified from ARM-PCR. From the multiplex PCR reads, TCRdb called clonotypes with MiXCR, one entry per CDR3 protein. The sample yields 85,000 to 130,000 distinct CDR3 sequences, 50% to 70% seen once. No cell sorting was done before RNA was extracted from the tissue. The normal lung tissue was taken more than 3 cm from the tumor edge. Study results and limitations: Tumor tissue had significantly higher TCR diversity than normal lung.

The sample consisted of distant non-tumor lung tissue. V usage is TRBV14 and J usage is TRBJ2-7; D unresolved. The sequence derives from a man aged 25 to 40 with non-small cell lung cancer. The CDR3, as DNA: TGTGCCAGCAGCCAAGCGGAGCTAAGCTACGAGCAGTACTTC. As protein: CASSQAELSYEQYF.